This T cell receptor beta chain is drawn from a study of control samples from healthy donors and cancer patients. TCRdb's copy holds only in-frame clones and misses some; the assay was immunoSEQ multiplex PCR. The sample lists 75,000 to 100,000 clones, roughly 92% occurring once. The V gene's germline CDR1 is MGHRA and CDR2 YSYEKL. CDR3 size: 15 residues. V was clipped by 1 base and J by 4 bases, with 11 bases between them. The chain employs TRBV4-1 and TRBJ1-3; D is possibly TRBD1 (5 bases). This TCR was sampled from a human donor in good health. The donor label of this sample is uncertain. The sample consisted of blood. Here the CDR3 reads CASSQGRGVGNTIYF. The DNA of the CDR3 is TGCGCCAGCAGCCAAGGTAGAGGGGTCGGAAACACCATATATTTT.